The next 27 T cell receptor beta chains were all read from a single sample in a study of blood T cell repertoires in COVID-19. The data were produced by immunoSEQ multiplex PCR, yet TCRdb's version contains in-frame clones alone and is incomplete. The sample lists more than 150,000 clones, 65% to 80% occurring once. The sequencing sample was made of peripheral blood. These receptors came from a man between 50 and 59 years old who had recovered from COVID-19.

The chain is built from TRBV30 and TRBJ1-1, with a possible D match to TRBD1 (6 bases). There are 11 residues in the CDR3. The germline V and J ends were trimmed by 5 bases and 8 bases, with 12 bases remaining between them. Germline loops: CDR1 GTSNPN, CDR2 SVGIG (reference sequence). In DNA form, the CDR3 reads TGTGCCTGGGGACAGCGGGCAGAAGCTTTCTTT. Translation gives CAWGQRAEAFF.

The chain joins TRBV30 to TRBJ1-2; 9 bases align to TRBD1. The V and J ends lost 7 bases and 3 bases, in that order; junction bases with no gene match: 6. The V gene's germline CDR1 is GTSNPN and CDR2 SVGIG (reference sequence). The CDR3 length is 13 residues. The CDR3 reads CAYRDRDDYGYTF. CDR3 DNA sequence: TGTGCCTACCGGGACAGGGACGACTATGGCTACACCTTC. Filled out from reference TRBV30 and TRBJ1-2, the complete variable domain reads SQTIHQWPATLVQPVGSPLSLECTVEGTSNPNLYWYRQAAGRGLQLLFYSVGIGQISSEVPQNLSASRPQDRQFILSSKKLLLSDSGFYLCAYRDRDDYGYTFGSGTRLTVV.

This clone was recorded a few times. The J gene is TRBJ1-1, the V gene TRBV6-5; D ambiguous. Germline assignment: CDR1 MNHEY and CDR2 SVGAGI. The CDR3 length is 13 residues. V was shortened by 5 bases and J by 4 bases, with 11 bases between the two germline ends. The CDR3 DNA sequence: TGTGCCAGCAGTCGTAAGTGGAGCACTGAAGCTTTCTTT. Protein sequence: CASSRKWSTEAFF.

The genes are TRBV7-2 and TRBJ2-3; D perhaps matches TRBD2 (5 bases). This CDR3 contains 14 residues. The V gene lost 1 base and the J gene lost 4 bases, with 9 bases spanning the gap. Germline CDR1 is SGHTA and CDR2 is FQGNSA. CDR3 bases: TGTGCCAGCAGCTTAGTCAGCGGAGCAGATACGCAGTATTTT. It yields the protein CASSLVSGADTQYF. Using reference TRBV7-2 and TRBJ2-3 for the parts outside the CDR3, the full variable domain is GAGVSQSPSNKVTEKGKDVELRCDPISGHTALYWYRQSLGQGLEFLIYFQGNSAPDKSGLPSDRFSAERTGGSVSTLTIQRTQQEDSAVYLCASSLVSGADTQYFGPGTRLTVL.

The chain uses TRBV9 and TRBJ2-6; 10 bases fit TRBD2. The germline gives CDR1 SGDLS, CDR2 YYNGEE. CDR3 length equals 17 residues. V dropped 1 base and J dropped 1; count of bases not matched to a gene: 2. Here the CDR3 reads CASSVLAGVSGANVLTF. CDR3 DNA sequence: TGTGCCAGCAGCGTACTAGCGGGAGTGTCTGGGGCCAACGTCCTGACTTTC.

The chain has TRBV7-9 and TRBJ2-7; possible D gene TRBD2, 5 bases. Germline values: CDR1 SEHNR, CDR2 FQNEAQ (reference sequence). The CDR3 sequence is 15 residues long. V gave up 2 bases and J gave up 6 bases, with 17 bases separating them. DNA of the CDR3: TGTGCCAGCAGCTTAATGAGGGAGTCCGTTGGCGAGCAGTACTTC. Translated: CASSLMRESVGEQYF.

Only a few counts were recorded for this clone. The rearrangement uses TRBV29-1 and TRBJ2-1; unclear D gene. The V and J ends lost 6 bases and 6 bases respectively, with 9 bases between them. The CDR3 contains 11 residues. Per germline, CDR1 SQVTM and CDR2 ANQGSEA. Here the CDR3 reads CSVLRSNEQFF. The CDR3 DNA sequence: TGCAGCGTCTTGAGGAGCAATGAGCAGTTCTTC.

This clone has just a few counts. V gene TRBV6-5 combines with J gene TRBJ2-7; TRBD1 is a possible D gene (6 bases). CDR1 MNHEY and CDR2 SVGAGI come from the germline V gene. Trimming cost V 4 bases and J 3 bases, with 7 bases left between them. The CDR3 loop spans 12 amino acids. The DNA of the CDR3 is TGTGCCAGCAGTTGGGACAACTACGAGCAGTACTTC. It codes for CASSWDNYEQYF.

This chain links TRBV4-1 with TRBJ1-1; D gene uncertain. CDR3 length: 15 residues. Between the trimmed V and J ends, which lost 0 bases and 1 base, there was a span of 9 bases. Germline loops: CDR1 MGHRA, CDR2 YSYEKL. CDR3 in DNA: TGCGCCAGCAGCCAAGATTGGGCAGGGAACACTGAAGCTTTCTTT. It is translated as CASSQDWAGNTEAFF.

The V and J genes are TRBV28 and TRBJ1-5; D is undetermined. This CDR3 region has 13 residues. The ends were cut back, 3 bases at V and 1 base at J, with 4 bases in the middle. CDR1 MDHEN and CDR2 SYDVKM come from the germline V gene. The CDR3 DNA reads TGTGCCAGCAGTTTTCGGAGCAATCAGCCCCAGCATTTT. Translation gives CASSFRSNQPQHF.

The chain uses TRBV19 and TRBJ2-3; the match to TRBD2 covers 7 bases. The junction had 3 bases not matched to a gene; V was cut back by 2 bases and J by 7 bases. The CDR3 runs to 13 residues. Germline values: CDR1 LNHDA, CDR2 SQIVND (reference sequence). The CDR3 region is CASSISGANTQYF. CDR3 coding DNA: TGTGCCAGTAGTATAAGCGGGGCGAATACGCAGTATTTT.

In regard to this clone: Being one base from a much bigger clone, this may be a read error. This chain links TRBV9 with TRBJ2-2, with D unclear. CDR1 is SGDLS, CDR2 YYNGEE, per germline. The CDR3 totals 13 residues. V shed 0 bases and J shed 6 bases, with 6 bases lying between them. The CDR3 DNA reads as TGTGCCAGCAGCGTAGGGAGCGCCGGGGAGCTGTTTTTT. It yields the protein CASSVGSAGELFF.

The chain is built from TRBV5-1 and TRBJ2-4, with TRBD1 matching over 7 bases. Per the germline V gene, CDR1 is SGHRS and CDR2 is YFSETQ. The CDR3 loop spans 14 amino acids. V shed 10 bases, J shed 0 bases, and the junction held 7 bases outside the gene matches. This CDR3 reads CAGTTGEAKNIQYF. The DNA of the CDR3 is TGCGCCGGCACTACAGGGGAAGCCAAAAACATTCAGTACTTC.

The CDR3 loop is CASQKLAGGPVYNEQFF. The CDR3 DNA is TGTGCCAGCCAAAAACTAGCGGGAGGGCCGGTCTACAATGAGCAGTTCTTC. J is TRBJ2-1 and V is TRBV14; 13 bases are shared with TRBD2. The CDR3 is 17 residues long. Germline V gene sequence: CDR1 SGHDN, CDR2 FVKESK. The ends lost 8 bases at V and 3 bases at J; junction bases unmatched: 10.

The genes are TRBV5-4 and TRBJ2-3; 8 positions agree with TRBD1. V was clipped by 4 bases and J by 2 bases; unmatched bases: 12. The germline V gene encodes CDR1 SGHNT and CDR2 YYREEE (reference sequence). The length of the CDR3 is 17 residues. CDR3 coding DNA: TGTGCCAGCAGCCCAGGACAGGGCAATTCCTTCACAGATACGCAGTATTTT. Amino acid sequence: CASSPGQGNSFTDTQYF.

This chain joins TRBV4-3 and TRBJ1-5; D is ambiguous. Trimming removed 4 bases from V and 1 base from J, with 11 bases in between. In germline, CDR1 is LGHNA, CDR2 YSLEER. This CDR3 contains 15 residues. CDR3: CASSPTRLSNQPQHF. Written as DNA, the CDR3 is TGCGCCAGCAGCCCAACAAGACTGAGCAATCAGCCCCAGCATTTT.

This chain uses TRBV9 with TRBJ2-2, with D hard to call. V dropped 8 bases and J dropped 4 bases, with 21 bases sitting between them. The CDR3 extends over 16 amino acids. Germline-derived CDR1 and CDR2 are SGDLS and YYNGEE. CDR3 in DNA: TGTGCCAGTATGTCAGGTTTTCAACCAGGCACCGGGGAGCTGTTTTTT. This gives the protein CASMSGFQPGTGELFF.

There are a few counts of this clone. The gene calls are TRBV11-2 and TRBJ2-7, with 10 bases identical to TRBD2. There are 15 residues in the CDR3. The germline V gene encodes CDR1 SGHAT and CDR2 FQNNGV. V gave up 5 bases and J gave up 4 bases; unmatched junction bases: 8. CDR3 residues: CASSLAGLALYEQYF. The CDR3 DNA is TGTGCCAGCAGCCTGGCGGGACTAGCGCTTTACGAGCAGTACTTC.

The chain recombines TRBV2 with TRBJ2-7, with 15 positions matching TRBD2. This CDR3 spans 14 amino acids. CDR1 is SNHLY, CDR2 FYNNEI, per germline. Unmatched junction bases numbered 5, after V lost 9 bases and J lost 5 bases. The DNA for the CDR3 is TGTGCCAGAGGACTAGCGGGAGGGTCCCACGAGCAGTACTTC. Protein: CARGLAGGSHEQYF.

In this sample, this clone turned up once. The chain combines TRBV5-8 with TRBJ2-2; 7 positions match TRBD1. The CDR3 consists of 16 residues. CDR1 and CDR2 (germline): SGHTS, YDEGEE. The V and J ends lost 4 bases and 6 bases, in that order; junction bases with no gene match: 12. Here the CDR3 reads CASSPLRGSNPGELFF. The CDR3, as DNA: TGTGCCAGCAGCCCACTCAGGGGGAGTAACCCCGGGGAGCTGTTTTTT.

This rearrangement joins TRBV19 to TRBJ2-7; D perhaps matches TRBD2 (6 bases). The CDR3 runs to 16 residues. V was trimmed by 5 bases and J by 2 bases, leaving 19 bases between them. Germline lookup yields CDR1 LNHDA and CDR2 SQIVND (reference sequence). CDR3 loop: CASSSTGGKYTYEQYF. The CDR3 nucleotides read TGTGCCAGTAGTTCAACTGGCGGGAAGTATACCTACGAGCAGTACTTC.

J is TRBJ2-1 and V is TRBV5-1, with D perhaps TRBD2 (7 bases). This CDR3 spans 17 amino acids. From germline, CDR1 is SGHRS and CDR2 YFSETQ. Trimming removed 4 bases at V and 0 bases at J, with 17 bases between. CDR3 amino acids: CASSEGGGTSSYNEQFF. CDR3 in DNA: TGCGCCAGCAGCGAGGGAGGGGGTACGAGCTCCTACAATGAGCAGTTCTTC.

Details on this clone: One end of the junction does not line up with germline, which may come from a read error. V usage is TRBV4-1 and J usage is TRBJ2-7, with a possible D match to TRBD2 (5 bases). This CDR3 contains 12 residues. Germline V gene lookup returns CDR1 MGHRA and CDR2 YSYEKL. The CDR3 region is CASSQDLVAILF. The CDR3 nucleotides are TGCGCCAGCAGCCAAGATTTGGTAGCGATCCTATTC.

The gene calls are TRBV2 and TRBJ2-2; no clear D. The CDR3 covers 13 residues. V was cut by 4 bases and J by 6 bases, with 9 bases left in between. Germline lookup yields CDR1 SNHLY and CDR2 FYNNEI. This CDR3 reads CASSVIEAGELFF. Here the CDR3 DNA reads TGTGCCAGCAGTGTTATCGAGGCCGGGGAGCTGTTTTTT.

V and J are TRBV10-1 and TRBJ2-1; tentatively, D is TRBD1 (6 bases). The CDR3 sequence is 15 residues long. Trimming took 6 bases from V and 4 from J, leaving 16 bases between them. Germline CDR1 is WNHNN and CDR2 is SYGVQD (reference sequence). CDR3 DNA sequence: TGCGCCAGCAGCGTTCAGGGGTCGATATACAATGAGCAGTTCTTC. It is translated as CASSVQGSIYNEQFF.

The V call is TRBV10-2, the J call TRBJ2-3; D may be TRBD2 (5 bases). Trimming took 6 bases from V and 0 from J, leaving 10 bases between them. Germline V gene sequence: CDR1 WSHSY, CDR2 SAAADI. This CDR3 comprises 14 residues. The CDR3 region has the DNA TGCGCCAGCAGAAAAGGCGGGAGCACAGATACGCAGTATTTT. Protein: CASRKGGSTDTQYF.

This clone was counted a few times. The V and J genes are TRBV7-3 and TRBJ2-1; D uncertain. The CDR3 sequence is 13 residues long. V dropped 6 bases and J dropped 5 bases, with 11 bases sitting between them. Germline values: CDR1 SGHTA, CDR2 FQGTGA. The CDR3 nucleotides read TGTGCCAGCAGTCCCATCGGTGACAATGAGCAGTTCTTC. Translating it yields CASSPIGDNEQFF.